A selection of T cell receptor beta chains follows, all from one sample in a study of cytomegalovirus exposure and HLA in healthy donors. Some clones are missing from TCRdb's copy, which holds only in-frame ones; the method was immunoSEQ multiplex PCR. The table has about 200,000 clones, roughly 87% seen once. Sequencing input: PBMCs. The receptors were gathered from a woman aged 18-29 years in good health and CMV-seropositive. Each CDR3 is given with its conserved first and last residue. The order of the fields is CDR3 length, V gene, J gene, clone size, D gene, CDR3 DNA, CDR3 protein. The D gene is left open where the match is weak. Some rows have no size entry. The others give once, few or many, or a class for an expanded clone.

cdr3_length: 15; v_call: TRBV14; j_call: TRBJ1-2; clone_size: once; d_call: -; cdr3_nt: TGTGCCAGCAGCCAAGGGCGCGGGGGGCCTCATGGCTACACCTTC; cdr3_aa: CASSQGRGGPHGYTF
cdr3_length: 12; v_call: TRBV10-2; j_call: TRBJ1-1; clone_size: -; d_call: -; cdr3_nt: TGCGCCAGCGGATTTGGAGGCACTGAAGCTTTCTTT; cdr3_aa: CASGFGGTEAFF
cdr3_length: 15; v_call: TRBV9; j_call: TRBJ1-1; clone_size: -; d_call: -; cdr3_nt: TGTGCCAGCAGCGTAGATGGCATTTCGAACACTGAAGCTTTCTTT; cdr3_aa: CASSVDGISNTEAFF
cdr3_length: 14; v_call: TRBV2; j_call: TRBJ2-7; clone_size: -; d_call: TRBD2; cdr3_nt: TGTGCCAGCATGACTAGCTTAAGCTCCTACGAGCAGTACTTC; cdr3_aa: CASMTSLSSYEQYF
cdr3_length: 15; v_call: TRBV7-9; j_call: TRBJ2-1; clone_size: -; d_call: -; cdr3_nt: TGTGCCAGCAGCTTCCGAGCGGCCTCCTACAATGAGCAGTTCTTC; cdr3_aa: CASSFRAASYNEQFF
cdr3_length: 13; v_call: TRBV28; j_call: TRBJ1-2; clone_size: once; d_call: TRBD1; cdr3_nt: TGTGCCAGCAGTTTCGGGACAGGGGATGGCTACACCTTC; cdr3_aa: CASSFGTGDGYTF
cdr3_length: 14; v_call: TRBV7-9; j_call: TRBJ1-1; clone_size: -; d_call: -; cdr3_nt: TGTGCCAGCAGCGTTCTAGAGGCGAACACTGAAGCTTTCTTT; cdr3_aa: CASSVLEANTEAFF
cdr3_length: 15; v_call: TRBV6-5; j_call: TRBJ1-5; clone_size: -; d_call: -; cdr3_nt: TGTGCCAGCAGTTACTCGCGGGTGAATCATCAGCCCCAGCATTTT; cdr3_aa: CASSYSRVNHQPQHF
cdr3_length: 17; v_call: TRBV9; j_call: TRBJ2-6; clone_size: once; d_call: -; cdr3_nt: TGTGCCAGCAGCGTAGTAGTTAGTAACTCTGGGGCCAACGTCCTGACTTTC; cdr3_aa: CASSVVVSNSGANVLTF
cdr3_length: 13; v_call: TRBV6-5; j_call: TRBJ2-1; clone_size: once; d_call: -; cdr3_nt: TGTGCCAGCAGTTACTCCAGCGGAAATGAGCAGTTCTTC; cdr3_aa: CASSYSSGNEQFF
cdr3_length: 15; v_call: TRBV5-1; j_call: TRBJ2-4; clone_size: -; d_call: -; cdr3_nt: TGCGCCAGCAGCTCAACCGGAGGACTAATCAACATTCAGTACTTC; cdr3_aa: CASSSTGGLINIQYF